What follows are 26 T cell receptor beta chains derived from one specimen sequenced in a study of control samples from healthy donors and cancer patients. Assay: immunoSEQ multiplex PCR; the TCRdb copy retains only in-frame clones and omits some. The sample has about 80,000 clones, about nine tenths seen once. Specimen: blood. Every receptor here comes from a man between 50 and 59 years old in good health.

CDR3 DNA: TGTGCCAGCAGCTTAGGTATCCAGGGCGGAAAGACCCAGTACTTC. It yields the protein CASSLGIQGGKTQYF. The V call is TRBV7-8, the J call TRBJ2-5, with D possibly matching TRBD1 (5 bases). Germline V gives CDR1 SGHVS, CDR2 FQNEAQ. V lost 1 base, J lost 6 bases, and 15 bases lay in between. The CDR3 has 15 residues.

A few counts support this clone. The chain links TRBV29-1 to TRBJ1-6, with D tentatively TRBD1 (5 bases). CDR3 size: 13 residues. Trimming pared 4 bases from V and 7 bases from J, leaving 11 bases between. CDR1 and CDR2 (germline): SQVTM, ANQGSEA. CDR3 amino acids: CSVGAGSNSPLHF. CDR3 nucleotide sequence: TGCAGCGTTGGGGCAGGGTCAAATTCACCCCTCCACTTT.

This chain uses TRBV3-1 (or the pseudogene TRBV3-2) with TRBJ1-4; D is perhaps TRBD1 (5 bases). CDR3 size: 18 residues. Trimming cost V 0 bases and J 5 bases, with 19 bases left between them. Germline V lookup: CDR1 LGHDT, CDR2 YNNKEL (reference sequence). The CDR3 loop is CASSQDLTREGSNEKLFF. In DNA, the CDR3 is TGTGCCAGCAGCCAAGATTTGACCAGGGAAGGCTCGAATGAAAAACTGTTTTTT.

This chain joins TRBV30 and TRBJ1-2; TRBD1 aligns across 9 bases. Germline loops: CDR1 GTSNPN, CDR2 SVGIG (reference sequence). The V and J ends lost 3 bases and 7 bases, in that order; junction bases with no gene match: 6. CDR3 size: 13 residues. This CDR3 is CAWRHRGPGGYTF. The CDR3 nucleotides are TGTGCCTGGAGACACAGGGGGCCAGGTGGCTACACCTTC.

J is TRBJ2-7 and V is TRBV6-1; D is undetermined. With 2 bases removed from V and 5 bases from J, the gap between germline ends came to 16 bases. Germline V lookup: CDR1 MNHNS, CDR2 SASEGT. The CDR3 has 15 residues. CDR3 coding DNA: TGTGCCAGCAGTGAACAAAGCATACCCCGGGACGAGCAGTACTTC. Protein: CASSEQSIPRDEQYF.

This chain links TRBV6-5 with TRBJ1-5; D unclear. CDR1 and CDR2 from the germline V gene are MNHEY and SVGAGI. The CDR3 is 13 amino acids. Trimming shortened V by 8 bases and J by 4 bases, and 12 bases separated the two germline ends. The CDR3 nucleotides read TGTGCCAGCTCCAGATTCCAAAATCAGCCCCAGCATTTT. It yields the protein CASSRFQNQPQHF.

The J gene is TRBJ1-3, the V gene TRBV6-6, with D possibly being TRBD1 (6 bases). This CDR3 region has 16 residues. Germline CDR1 is MNHNY and CDR2 is SVGAGI (reference sequence). Between the trimmed V and J ends, which lost 2 bases and 3 bases, there was a span of 14 bases. The CDR3 reads CASSYSSGAGGNTIYF. As DNA, the CDR3 is TGTGCCAGCAGTTACAGCTCGGGGGCAGGTGGAAACACCATATATTTT.

This sequence joins TRBV7-2 and TRBJ2-5, with D perhaps TRBD1 or TRBD2 (5 bases each). Germline lookup yields CDR1 SGHTA and CDR2 FQGNSA. The CDR3 consists of 14 residues. The V end was cut by 5 bases, the J end by 1 base, with 11 bases between. In DNA form, the CDR3 reads TGTGCCAGCAGCACCTGGGACGGCCAAGAGACCCAGTACTTC. It is translated as CASSTWDGQETQYF.

DNA of the CDR3: TGTGCCAGCAGCCAAGGACAGGGGTGGTATGGCTACACCTTC. Its translation: CASSQGQGWYGYTF. The chain uses TRBV14 and TRBJ1-2; 8 bases map to TRBD1. The CDR3 runs 14 residues. Germline-derived CDR1 and CDR2 are SGHDN and FVKESK. The junction had 3 bases not matched to a gene; V was cut back by 1 base and J by 5 bases.

V is TRBV7-9 and J is TRBJ1-1; 7 bases map to TRBD1. CDR1 SEHNR and CDR2 FQNEAQ come from the germline V gene (reference sequence). The CDR3 covers 13 residues. J was trimmed by 11 bases and V by 2 bases; bases with no gene match: 8. CDR3 residues: CASSLQTGQVAFF. DNA of the CDR3: TGTGCCAGCAGCTTACAGACAGGACAGGTCGCTTTCTTT. Using reference TRBV7-9 and TRBJ1-1 for the parts outside the CDR3, the full variable domain is DTGVSQNPRHKITKRGQNVTFRCDPISEHNRLYWYRQTLGQGPEFLTYFQNEAQLEKSRLLSDRFSAERPKGSFSTLEIQRTEQGDSAMYLCASSLQTGQVAFFGQGTRLTVV.

Regarding this clone: The germline gene is not matched at one end of the junction; a read error may be the cause. The V gene is TRBV7-7, the J gene TRBJ2-1; 9 bases match TRBD2. The germline gives CDR1 SSHAT, CDR2 FNYEAQ (reference sequence). The CDR3 runs to 15 residues. DNA of the CDR3: TGTGCTAGCAGCCAGTGGACTAGCGCGTACAATGAGCAGTTCTTC. This codes for CASSQWTSAYNEQFF.

This sequence joins TRBV5-1 and TRBJ1-2; D unresolved. Germline lookup yields CDR1 SGHRS and CDR2 YFSETQ. The CDR3 sequence is 18 residues long. Trimming pared 0 bases from V and 4 bases from J, leaving 22 bases between. CDR3 protein: CASSLVAAQGPISYGYTF. CDR3 sequence (DNA): TGCGCCAGCAGCTTGGTCGCCGCTCAAGGGCCCATTAGCTATGGCTACACCTTC.

This rearrangement joins TRBV5-5 to TRBJ1-3, with 9 bases matching TRBD1. The J segment lost 2 bases and the V segment lost 4 bases, leaving 7 bases of the junction unmatched. Germline V lookup: CDR1 SGHKS, CDR2 YYEKEE (reference sequence). The CDR3 runs to 16 residues. CDR3 sequence: CASSVGQGTPGNTIYF. In DNA form, the CDR3 reads TGTGCCAGCAGCGTAGGACAGGGGACCCCTGGAAACACCATATATTTT.

The V call is TRBV5-4, the J call TRBJ2-3; D gene ambiguous. Germline V gene lookup returns CDR1 SGHNT and CDR2 YYREEE (reference sequence). This CDR3 has 14 amino acids. V lost 4 bases, J lost 5 bases, and 14 bases lay in between. CDR3 amino acids: CASSRTDGLDTQYF. Here the CDR3 DNA reads TGTGCCAGCAGCCGGACGGATGGTCTAGATACGCAGTATTTT.

The chain has TRBV19 and TRBJ2-7, with a possible D match to TRBD1 (5 bases). The V and J ends lost 3 bases and 4 bases respectively, with 10 bases between them. CDR3 size: 13 residues. The germline gives CDR1 LNHDA, CDR2 SQIVND (reference sequence). The CDR3 coding sequence is TGTGCCAGTAGTATCATCCAGGGATACGAGCAGTACTTC. This encodes CASSIIQGYEQYF.

This clone was recorded a few times. The chain joins TRBV19 to TRBJ2-7, with 9 bases matching TRBD1. The CDR3 spans 15 residues. With 4 bases clipped from V and 4 bases from J, the junction kept 8 bases outside the gene matches. From germline, CDR1 is LNHDA and CDR2 SQIVND (reference sequence). CDR3 protein: CASSTGQGSAYEQYF. CDR3 nucleotides: TGTGCCAGTAGTACCGGACAGGGGAGTGCGTACGAGCAGTACTTC.

This clone was seen a few times. The chain combines TRBV11-2 with TRBJ1-4; TRBD1 might be the D (5 bases). CDR3 length equals 17 residues. V was pared by 6 bases and J by 1 base, with 18 bases between. The germline gives CDR1 SGHAT, CDR2 FQNNGV. In DNA, the CDR3 is TGTGCCAGCAGTTCTACAGGAACCCCACGAACTAATGAAAAACTGTTTTTT. It encodes CASSSTGTPRTNEKLFF.

The chain carries TRBV5-6 and TRBJ1-5; no clear D gene. Germline CDR1 reads SGHDT; CDR2 reads YYEEEE. V was pared by 3 bases and J by 0 bases, with 10 bases between. This CDR3 comprises 15 residues. CDR3 region: CASSYWEYSNQPQHF. The CDR3 nucleotides read TGTGCCAGCAGCTATTGGGAATATAGCAATCAGCCCCAGCATTTT.

V usage is TRBV4-2 and J usage is TRBJ1-4; TRBD1 might be the D (5 bases). CDR1 is LGHNA and CDR2 is YNFKEQ in the germline V gene. The germline V and J ends were trimmed by 0 bases and 1 base, with 6 bases remaining between them. CDR3 size: 15 residues. The DNA of the CDR3 is TGTGCCAGCAGCCAAGATAGGGGAACTAATGAAAAACTGTTTTTT. It yields the protein CASSQDRGTNEKLFF.

The genes are TRBV9 and TRBJ2-7, with 7 bases lining up with TRBD2. The trim removed 0 bases at V and 2 bases at J, leaving 5 bases unmatched. This CDR3 has 15 amino acids. In germline, CDR1 is SGDLS, CDR2 YYNGEE. CDR3 nucleotides: TGTGCCAGCAGCGTAGGCAGCGGGGCGACCTACGAGCAGTACTTC. Residues: CASSVGSGATYEQYF.

The gene calls are TRBV19 and TRBJ2-5; 11 bases align to TRBD2. Per germline, CDR1 LNHDA and CDR2 SQIVND (reference sequence). With V trimmed by 3 bases and J by 5 bases, 8 bases remained unmatched. There are 16 residues in the CDR3. The CDR3 here is CASSIVAGGAVETQYF. CDR3 bases: TGTGCCAGTAGTATCGTAGCGGGGGGGGCCGTGGAGACCCAGTACTTC.

The chain uses TRBV18 and TRBJ1-2; TRBD1 is a possible D gene (5 bases). This CDR3 has 15 amino acids. V lost 0 bases and J lost 3, with 11 bases in between. Per the germline V gene, CDR1 is KGHSH and CDR2 is LQKENI. The CDR3: CASSPPRGSDYGYTF. The CDR3 DNA sequence: TGTGCCAGCTCACCACCGAGGGGATCGGACTATGGCTACACCTTC.

This clone was seen a few times. This chain links TRBV27 with TRBJ1-1, with TRBD1 matching 9 bases. The CDR3 consists of 18 residues. The ends lost 0 bases at V and 4 bases at J; junction bases unmatched: 12. Looked up from germline, CDR1 is MNHEY and CDR2 is SMNVEV (reference sequence). The CDR3 region is CASSLSLVYRGRSTEAFF. In DNA form, the CDR3 reads TGTGCCAGCAGTTTATCACTGGTGTACAGGGGGCGTAGCACTGAAGCTTTCTTT.

The chain recombines TRBV2 with TRBJ1-1, with 7 positions matching TRBD1. The CDR3 length is 14 residues. Germline CDR1 is SNHLY and CDR2 is FYNNEI. The V segment lost 1 base and the J segment 7 bases; nucleotides outside the gene matches: 6. CDR3 sequence reads: CASSEEGGIGEAFF. The CDR3 DNA reads TGTGCCAGCAGTGAAGAAGGGGGCATCGGTGAAGCTTTCTTT.

The chain joins TRBV9 to TRBJ2-2, with D possibly matching TRBD1 (5 bases). With 4 bases removed from V and 0 bases from J, the gap between germline ends came to 7 bases. The germline V gene has CDR1 SGDLS and CDR2 YYNGEE. The CDR3 is made up of 14 amino acids. The CDR3 coding sequence is TGTGCCAGCAGCTCGACAGCGAACACCGGGGAGCTGTTTTTT. It encodes CASSSTANTGELFF.

The CDR3 sequence: CASSTGTVNYGYTF. Written as DNA, the CDR3 is TGTGCCAGTAGTACTGGGACAGTTAACTATGGCTACACCTTC. The chain is built from TRBV19 and TRBJ1-2; 7 bases map to TRBD1. The germline V gene encodes CDR1 LNHDA and CDR2 SQIVND (reference sequence). The CDR3 has 14 amino acids. J lost 1 base, V lost 4 bases, and 3 bases had no gene match.